The 12 T cell receptor beta chains given below trace back to one sample, sequenced in a study of T cells in Graves' hyperthyroidism and ophthalmopathy. RNA transcripts provided the source from which TCR beta CDR3 regions were amplified. First-round RT-PCR targeting the TCR CDR3 was performed with the HTBI primer set. TCRdb called the multiplex PCR reads again in MiXCR, with one record for every CDR3 protein. This table has about 370,000 distinct CDR3 sequences, around 15% appearing once. Sequenced input: blood. Receptor source: a woman aged 60-75 years with Graves' ophthalmopathy.

This clonotype was detected a few times. This rearrangement joins TRBV5-1 to TRBJ2-1; D gene uncertain. V was cut by 0 bases and J by 5 bases, with 9 bases left in between. This CDR3 has 14 residues. Germline V gene sequence: CDR1 SGHRS, CDR2 YFSETQ. The DNA for the CDR3 is TGCGCCAGCAGCTTGGCCGGTATGAACAATGAGCAGTTCTTC. It codes for CASSLAGMNNEQFF.

This clonotype was found many times. J is TRBJ2-7 and V is TRBV6-1; 9 bases agree with TRBD2. The CDR3 sequence is 14 residues long. Germline-derived CDR1 and CDR2 are MNHNS and SASEGT. The V gene end was trimmed by 5 bases and the J gene end by 2 bases; junction bases not matched to a gene: 4. This CDR3 is CASSSSGATYEQYF. CDR3 nucleotides: TGTGCCAGCAGTTCTAGCGGGGCCACCTACGAGCAGTACTTC.

The sample holds many counts of this clonotype. One junction end disagrees with the germline gene, perhaps due to a read error. This chain uses TRBV20-1 with TRBJ2-1, with D possibly TRBD2 on 6 matching bases. CDR1 and CDR2 from the germline V gene are DFQATT and SNEGSKA (reference sequence). CDR3 length: 14 amino acids. CDR3 DNA: TGCAGTGTTAGACCCCCAGCGGGTCACAATGAGCAGTTCTTC. This codes for CSVRPPAGHNEQFF.

This clonotype appeared many times. The V and J genes are TRBV10-3 and TRBJ2-7; 10 bases match TRBD1. The CDR3 contains 16 residues. Losses at the gene ends were 3 bases for V and 4 bases for J; bases not matched to a gene: 9. Germline V CDR1 and CDR2: ENHRY, SYGVKD. This chain's CDR3 is CAISDPDRGPWYEQYF. The CDR3 DNA reads TGTGCCATCAGTGACCCTGACAGGGGGCCTTGGTACGAGCAGTACTTC.

The V and J genes are TRBV28 and TRBJ1-2; no clear D gene. This CDR3 spans 15 amino acids. Trimming stripped 8 bases from V and 0 bases from J, with 16 bases between. From germline, CDR1 is MDHEN and CDR2 SYDVKM. CDR3 protein: CASQTVDLSNYGYTF. CDR3 DNA: TGTGCCAGCCAGACCGTGGACCTCTCTAACTATGGCTACACCTTC.

The V and J genes are TRBV20-1 and TRBJ2-3, with D hard to call. The V and J ends lost 8 bases and 0 bases respectively, with 15 bases between them. This CDR3 is built from 14 residues. CDR1 is DFQATT and CDR2 is SNEGSKA in the germline V gene (reference sequence). CDR3 coding DNA: TGCAGTCCCTTAGTCGGACCAAGCACAGATACGCAGTATTTT. Translated, it gives CSPLVGPSTDTQYF.

The chain couples TRBV11-3 to TRBJ2-1; 12 bases line up with TRBD2. The germline V gene encodes CDR1 SGHNT and CDR2 YENEEA. Losses at the gene ends were 4 bases for V and 7 bases for J; bases not matched to a gene: 8. This CDR3 is built from 16 residues. CDR3 sequence: CASSSASGRAANEQFF. CDR3 in DNA: TGTGCCAGCAGCTCGGCTAGCGGGAGGGCCGCAAATGAGCAGTTCTTC.

This clonotype was seen a few times. The rearrangement uses TRBV2 and TRBJ2-3; weak D call: TRBD1 (6 bases). The V and J ends lost 8 bases and 2 bases respectively, with 14 bases between them. CDR1 and CDR2 (germline): SNHLY, FYNNEI. The CDR3 is made up of 14 amino acids. The CDR3 is CASAQGHVTDTQYF. The CDR3 region has the DNA TGTGCCAGCGCCCAGGGGCACGTCACAGATACGCAGTATTTT.

In this sample, this clonotype turned up many times. A read error may account for a junction end that differs from germline. This chain uses TRBV28 with TRBJ1-1; the D gene is possibly TRBD1 (5 bases). There are 12 residues in the CDR3. Per germline, CDR1 MDHEN and CDR2 SYDVKM. The CDR3 here is CASSLPQGEGFF. The DNA for the CDR3 is TGTGCCAGCAGTTTACCGCAGGGAGAAGGTTTCTTT.

This clonotype was seen many times. The gene calls are TRBV7-2 and TRBJ1-1, with 8 bases matching TRBD1. The CDR3 runs 15 residues. The ends lost 4 bases at V and 4 bases at J; junction bases unmatched: 8. CDR1 is SGHTA and CDR2 is FQGNSA in the germline V gene. Here the CDR3 reads CASSSQGAVVTEAFF. CDR3 bases: TGTGCCAGCAGCTCGCAGGGGGCGGTTGTCACTGAAGCTTTCTTT. Looking up the rest from reference TRBV7-2 and TRBJ1-1 gives the full variable domain: GAGVSQSPSNKVTEKGKDVELRCDPISGHTALYWYRQSLGQGLEFLIYFQGNSAPDKSGLPSDRFSAERTGGSVSTLTIQRTQQEDSAVYLCASSSQGAVVTEAFFGQGTRLTVV.

This clonotype was counted many times. This rearrangement joins TRBV3-1 to TRBJ2-3; D remains ambiguous. The CDR3 spans 15 residues. Germline values: CDR1 LGHDT, CDR2 YNNKEL (reference sequence). The V and J ends lost 2 bases and 0 bases respectively, with 9 bases between them. CDR3 amino acids: CASSQTRDSTDTQYF. The CDR3 coding sequence is TGTGCCAGCAGCCAAACACGCGATAGCACAGATACGCAGTATTTT.

This clonotype was seen only a few times. A much bigger clone sits one base away, suggesting this may be a read error. V gene TRBV6-1 combines with J gene TRBJ2-3; D is perhaps TRBD2 (5 bases). CDR3 length equals 16 residues. Germline V CDR1 and CDR2: MNHNS, SASEGT. V was cut by 6 bases and J by 2 bases, with 18 bases left in between. CDR3: CASRPTFQLVTDTQYF. CDR3 bases: TGTGCCAGCAGACCGACATTCCAACTAGTCACAGATACGCAGTATTTT.